This T cell receptor (delta chain) emerged from a study of γδ T cells in repeated Plasmodium falciparum infection. Study background: Malian children with intense seasonal malaria exposure were compared with matched Australian children. Donors had four controlled P. falciparum NF54 infections over about 640 days. Study outcomes and limitations: Compared with Australian children, Malian Vdelta2-negative repertoires seemed more clonal, less diverse, less shared.

Only a few counts were recorded for this clone. The target antigen is unknown. A far bigger clonotype differs at one base, so this is likely a read error. Additional DNA sequences in this sample encode the identical CDR3. Gammadelta T cells were flow-sorted from PBMC into Vgamma9/Vdelta2+ and Vdelta2-negative populations for bulk analysis. Each sorted gammadelta sample had TRG and TRD chains sequenced. TCRdb processed the multiplex PCR reads again with the CATT caller. This sample has over 45,000 delta-chain clones; 1.6% occur once, and the top ten carry over 7%. Germline trimming cut 7 bases from V and 7 bases from J; bases unmatched to any gene: 16. The CDR3 consists of 16 residues. The germline CDR1 and CDR2 sequences are TSWWSYY and QGS.

The rearrangement links TRDV1 to TRDJ1, with TRDD3 identical over 9 bases. This sequence originates from a pool of human donors (malaria-infected and uninfected, not separated). The sample comprised gamma-delta T cells from blood. CDR3 in amino acids: CALAVVRGWGISKLIF. In DNA, the CDR3 is TGTGCTCTTGCCGTTGTCCGGGGATGGGGGATAAGTAAACTCATCTTT.